The T cell receptor beta chain described here comes from a study of T-cell memory formation after mild COVID-19. Germline values: CDR1 LGHNA, CDR2 YSLEER. The CDR3 is 18 residues long. The V segment lost 0 bases and the J segment 2 bases; nucleotides outside the gene matches: 10. Each CDR3 protein gets one entry after TCRdb re-called the 5' RACE reads with MiXCR. The sample includes 450,000 or so distinct CDR3 sequences, 20% of them seen just once. This TCR came from an adult woman who had mild COVID-19 (a few samples of this study predate the infection). Cell type and time point are not known. Sequenced: PBMCs or a T cell subset sorted from them (not recorded which). The chain recombines TRBV4-3 with TRBJ2-3, with 8 bases matching TRBD2. This chain's CDR3 is CASSQDGVSGSVTDTQYF. The CDR3, as DNA: TGCGCCAGCAGCCAAGATGGGGTCAGCGGGAGTGTCACAGATACGCAGTATTTT.